This TCR beta chain was recorded in a study of blood T cell repertoires in COVID-19. As for the study in general: The analysed material was cDNA or gDNA that came from T cells, B-cell-depleted T cells, or PBMCs.

Cohorts were assigned according to the clinical history that participants reported. A PCR-confirmed or clinician-diagnosed COVID-19 case had contacted exposed participants within 2 weeks of entry. Original analysis: Counts of nucleated cells, estimated from reference gene primer amplification, were obtained. TCRdb's table, derived via immunoSEQ multiplex PCR, lists solely in-frame clones and lacks some. That table gives V, J and clone size, and the DNA gave D and trimming. The repertoire holds approximately 300,000 clones, with about 85% as singletons. The CDR3 covers 15 residues. Looked up from germline, CDR1 is KGHDR and CDR2 is SFDVKD. Deletions cut 2 bases from V and 0 bases from J, with 8 bases between.

The chain is built from TRBV24-1 and TRBJ2-3, with D unclear. This clonotype was sampled from a woman in her twenties or thirties who had been exposed to COVID-19. Material for sequencing was PBMCs or T cells enriched from blood (not recorded which). The DNA for the CDR3 is TGTGCCACCAGTGATTGGAGCGAGAGCACAGATACGCAGTATTTT. Protein sequence: CATSDWSESTDTQYF.